What follows are 8 T cell receptor beta chains derived from one specimen sequenced in a study of blood T cells in healthy people across ages. Together with a sample-barcoded 5' primer, a J-beta primer mix was included in a second PCR lasting roughly 6 to 12 cycles. TCRdb re-derived calls from the 5' RACE reads in MiXCR, one entry per CDR3 protein. The sample includes some 640,000 distinct CDR3 sequences, roughly 30% seen only once; the top ten take approximately 14%. Sequencing used blood. The receptors originated from a woman over 75 in good health.

Comment on this clonotype: Given a much more abundant clone one base away, this may be a read error. The chain recombines TRBV20-1 with TRBJ2-7, with 11 bases identical to TRBD2. Matching the DNA end better, TRBJ2-5 makes the J call doubtful. The CDR3 extends over 16 amino acids. CDR1 and CDR2 from the germline V gene are DFQATT and SNEGSKA (reference sequence). CDR3 bases: TGCAGTGCCACATCTCTAGCGGGGGGCCCCTCGGGGACCCAGTACTTC. It is translated as CSATSLAGGPSGTQYF.

This clonotype showed up just a few times. This chain links TRBV28 with TRBJ2-7; 10 nucleotides align to TRBD1. The germline V gene encodes CDR1 MDHEN and CDR2 SYDVKM. The CDR3 runs 16 residues. Germline trimming cut 1 base from V and 4 bases from J; bases unmatched to any gene: 7. The CDR3 region is CASSLYPGTGVYEQYF. The DNA for the CDR3 is TGTGCCAGCAGTTTATACCCCGGGACAGGGGTTTACGAGCAGTACTTC. The whole variable domain, remainder taken from reference TRBV28 and TRBJ2-7, is DVKVTQSSRYLVKRTGEKVFLECVQDMDHENMFWYRQDPGLGLRLIYFSYDVKMKEKGDIPEGYSVSREKKERFSLILESASTNQTSMYLCASSLYPGTGVYEQYFGPGTRLTVT.

This clonotype was counted at least ten times. This chain connects TRBV6-2 or TRBV6-3 to TRBJ1-5; the match to TRBD1 covers 10 bases. V gave up 2 bases and J gave up 4 bases; unmatched junction bases: 2. The CDR3 loop spans 15 amino acids. Germline CDR1 reads MNHEY; CDR2 reads SVGEGT. The CDR3 protein is CASSYPGQGNQPQHF. The CDR3, as DNA: TGTGCCAGCAGTTACCCGGGACAGGGGAATCAGCCCCAGCATTTT.

As regards this clonotype: This clone may be a read error of a much larger clone one base away. V gene TRBV3-1 combines with J gene TRBJ1-1; D remains unclear. The CDR3 extends over 14 amino acids. Germline lookup yields CDR1 LGHDT and CDR2 YNNKEL (reference sequence). The CDR3 sequence: CAGSQYSMNTEAFF. DNA for the CDR3: TGTGCCGGCAGCCAATACAGCATGAACACTGAAGCTTTCTTT.

The chain carries TRBV6-1 and TRBJ2-6, with D perhaps TRBD1 or TRBD2 (5 bases each). The CDR3 runs to 16 residues. With 8 bases removed from V and 0 bases from J, the gap between germline ends came to 14 bases. Germline CDR1 MNHNS, CDR2 SASEGT. The CDR3 loop reads CASDGTADSGANVLTF. Written as DNA, the CDR3 is TGTGCCAGCGACGGGACGGCAGACTCTGGGGCCAACGTCCTGACTTTC.

This clonotype was detected ten times or more. This sequence joins TRBV7-3 and TRBJ2-1, with TRBD2 matching 12 bases. J lost 8 bases, V lost 5 bases, and 10 bases had no gene match. The CDR3 extends over 16 amino acids. Germline lookup yields CDR1 SGHTA and CDR2 FQGTGA. As DNA, the CDR3 is TGTGCCAGCAGCCAACGGCCTAGCGGGGGGGTTGATGAGCAGTTCTTC. This translates into CASSQRPSGGVDEQFF.

The V and J genes are TRBV9 and TRBJ2-3; D is perhaps TRBD1 or TRBD2 (5 bases each). Germline V CDR1 and CDR2: SGDLS, YYNGEE. The CDR3 length is 15 residues. Trimming took off 0 bases at V and 2 bases at J, with 10 bases between the two ends. CDR3 protein: CASSVDGAHTDTQYF. CDR3 bases: TGTGCCAGCAGCGTAGACGGGGCGCACACAGATACGCAGTATTTT.

This clonotype was seen repeatedly, ten times or more. The genes are TRBV6-1 and TRBJ2-7; the D call may be TRBD1 or TRBD2 (6 bases each). Trimming left V 3 bases short and J 0 bases short, with 12 bases between. Germline V CDR1 and CDR2: MNHNS, SASEGT. The CDR3 extends over 15 amino acids. For the CDR3, the DNA is TGTGCCAGCAGTGATAGAGGGGGGACCTCCTACGAGCAGTACTTC. Protein: CASSDRGGTSYEQYF.